The 28 T cell receptor beta chains below were found in one sample sequenced in a study of Ad26.COV2.S vaccination and SARS-CoV-2 variants. Treatment denoted: over 15 received Ad26.COV2.S at low or high dose, single or two shots; five or six received placebo; per-sample allocation not given. The investigators took samples on day 63 after the first vaccine or placebo injection. Sequencing was performed with immunoSEQ multiplex PCR; in TCRdb, only in-frame clones are kept and a portion is missing. The table has approximately 460,000 clones, 89% seen once. Sequencing used peripheral blood, obtained in a trial of Ad26.COV2.S vaccine versus placebo. The source is a person aged 18 to 59 who received the Ad26.COV2.S COVID-19 vaccine or a placebo.

Notes on this clone: The sample has other DNA sequences that encode this CDR3 too. The chain uses TRBV12-3 or TRBV12-4 and TRBJ1-2, with D possibly matching TRBD1 (5 bases). The V end was cut by 3 bases, the J end by 3 bases, with 8 bases between. The CDR3 loop spans 13 amino acids. The CDR3 DNA sequence: TGTGCCAGCAGTTTGTGGGGGGACTATGGCTACACCTTC. The encoded protein is CASSLWGDYGYTF.

This chain joins TRBV19 and TRBJ2-7; 11 bases are shared with TRBD1. This CDR3 has 15 residues. With 6 bases clipped from V and 1 base from J, the junction kept 5 bases outside the gene matches. Germline CDR1 LNHDA, CDR2 SQIVND (reference sequence). Here the CDR3 reads CASRSGTGGSYEQYF. As DNA, the CDR3 is TGTGCCAGTAGATCTGGGACAGGGGGGTCCTACGAGCAGTACTTC.

This chain connects TRBV18 to TRBJ2-3, with D possibly TRBD1 on 6 matching bases. The V end was cut by 3 bases, the J end by 4 bases, with 14 bases between. Looked up from germline, CDR1 is KGHSH and CDR2 is LQKENI. There are 15 residues in the CDR3. The CDR3 here is CASSPGHSWPDTQYF. The CDR3, as DNA: TGTGCCAGCTCACCGGGACATAGCTGGCCAGATACGCAGTATTTT.

This sequence joins TRBV24-1 and TRBJ2-5; D ambiguous. Trimming removed 3 bases from V and 5 bases from J, with 12 bases in between. The CDR3 is made up of 14 amino acids. The V gene's germline CDR1 is KGHDR and CDR2 SFDVKD. The CDR3 DNA reads as TGTGCCACCAGTGATCTGTACAGTGCGGAGACCCAGTACTTC. Protein sequence: CATSDLYSAETQYF.

The chain uses TRBV6-5 and TRBJ2-7; 10 nucleotides match TRBD1. The J segment lost 3 bases and the V segment lost 3 bases, leaving 2 bases of the junction unmatched. The CDR3 extends over 14 amino acids. The germline CDR1 and CDR2 sequences are MNHEY and SVGAGI. CDR3 DNA sequence: TGTGCCAGCAGTTATGGGACAGGGGACTACGAGCAGTACTTC. It translates to CASSYGTGDYEQYF.

The V and J genes are TRBV7-8 and TRBJ1-1; no firm D call. The CDR3 has 14 residues. Looked up from germline, CDR1 is SGHVS and CDR2 is FQNEAQ. Trimming removed 2 bases from V and 7 bases from J, with 14 bases in between. CDR3 coding DNA: TGTGCCAGCAGCTTATACGGGCCAAGGGATGAAGCTTTCTTT. It encodes CASSLYGPRDEAFF.

This chain connects TRBV20-1 to TRBJ1-6, with D unclear. Germline assignment: CDR1 DFQATT and CDR2 SNEGSKA (reference sequence). The V gene lost 0 bases and the J gene lost 14 bases, with 5 bases spanning the gap. The CDR3 spans 10 residues. The CDR3 nucleotides are TGCAGTGCTAGAGAGACGGCCCTCCACTTT. Encoded protein: CSARETALHF.

The J gene is TRBJ2-7, the V gene TRBV5-5; TRBD2 might be the D (6 bases). Looked up from germline, CDR1 is SGHKS and CDR2 is YYEKEE (reference sequence). V gave up 0 bases and J gave up 2 bases, with 9 bases separating them. This CDR3 has 14 residues. CDR3 sequence (DNA): TGTGCCAGCAGCTTGGCGCGGGGAGCCTACGAGCAGTACTTC. Amino acids: CASSLARGAYEQYF.

In DNA form, the CDR3 reads TGTGCCAGCAGTCAAACGCCACAGGGTAATCAGCCCCAGCATTTT. The encoded protein is CASSQTPQGNQPQHF. V usage is TRBV11-2 and J usage is TRBJ1-5; D might be TRBD1 (6 bases). CDR3 length equals 15 residues. With 6 bases removed from V and 4 bases from J, the gap between germline ends came to 16 bases. Germline V CDR1 and CDR2: SGHAT, FQNNGV.

The chain is built from TRBV19 and TRBJ1-1; TRBD1 might be the D (5 bases). The germline V gene has CDR1 LNHDA and CDR2 SQIVND (reference sequence). With 6 bases removed from V and 8 bases from J, the gap between germline ends came to 13 bases. The CDR3 runs 12 residues. The CDR3 nucleotides read TGTGCCAGTAGCCCCGACAGCAACGAAGCTTTCTTT. Translating it yields CASSPDSNEAFF.

Comment on this clone: The sample has other DNA sequences that encode this CDR3 too. V gene TRBV5-1 combines with J gene TRBJ2-5; D tentatively reads TRBD1 or TRBD2 (5 bases each). Trimming removed 4 bases from V and 2 bases from J, with 9 bases in between. Germline V gene data show CDR1 as SGHRS and CDR2 as YFSETQ. There are 13 residues in the CDR3. The CDR3: CASSPGPQETQYF. For the CDR3, the DNA is TGCGCCAGCAGCCCGGGACCGCAAGAGACCCAGTACTTC.

The table lists this clone with a few counts. This chain uses TRBV7-9 with TRBJ2-7, with 9 bases aligning to TRBD1. This CDR3 contains 16 residues. Germline CDR1 and CDR2: SEHNR and FQNEAQ (reference sequence). V gave up 5 bases and J gave up 7 bases; unmatched junction bases: 15. Written as DNA, the CDR3 is TGTGCCAGCAGCGACGAAGAATACAGGGGGCGTAGGGAGCAGTACTTC. Amino acids: CASSDEEYRGRREQYF.

J is TRBJ1-1 and V is TRBV14, with D uncertain. Germline V gene sequence: CDR1 SGHDN, CDR2 FVKESK. The CDR3 is 16 amino acids. V lost 0 bases to trimming and J lost 4 bases, with 15 bases between them. CDR3 region: CASSQDWRDPSTEAFF. The DNA of the CDR3 is TGTGCCAGCAGCCAAGATTGGAGGGATCCGAGCACTGAAGCTTTCTTT.

This clone was counted once. This chain connects TRBV30 to TRBJ1-2; 8 bases are a match to TRBD1. This CDR3 is 16 amino acids long. J was trimmed by 8 bases and V by 0 bases; bases with no gene match: 14. CDR1 GTSNPN and CDR2 SVGIG come from the germline V gene (reference sequence). The CDR3 bases are TGTGCCTGGAGTGTACTGGCAGGCAGGGGGCAGGGAGGCTACACCTTC. Protein: CAWSVLAGRGQGGYTF.

This clone was counted a single time. V usage is TRBV27 and J usage is TRBJ1-6; D unresolved. Germline CDR1 is MNHEY and CDR2 is SMNVEV (reference sequence). Trimming removed 8 bases from V and 4 bases from J, with 12 bases in between. CDR3 length: 14 residues. The CDR3 DNA follows: TGTGCCAGCGGGCGGACGGATTATAATTCACCCCTCCACTTT. Translation gives CASGRTDYNSPLHF.

The genes are TRBV19 and TRBJ2-4, with D hard to call. Germline V gives CDR1 LNHDA, CDR2 SQIVND (reference sequence). This CDR3 is built from 14 residues. The V end lost 5 bases, the J end lost 6 bases, and 14 bases lay between the germline ends. The CDR3 sequence: CASSSGQVGNIQYF. The CDR3 DNA sequence: TGTGCCAGTAGTTCAGGTCAGGTTGGAAACATTCAGTACTTC.

CDR3 DNA sequence: TGTGCCAGCAGCACGAAACCGTCGAGCTCCTATAATTCACCCCTCCACTTT. It codes for CASSTKPSSSYNSPLHF. V and J are TRBV11-2 and TRBJ1-6; D is undetermined. The CDR3 is 17 residues long. In germline, CDR1 is SGHAT, CDR2 FQNNGV. Trimming removed 5 bases from V and 0 bases from J, with 14 bases in between.

This chain uses TRBV12-3 or TRBV12-4 with TRBJ2-7; no clear D gene. The V and J ends lost 5 bases and 2 bases respectively, with 7 bases between them. There are 12 residues in the CDR3. The CDR3 sequence is CASSPNTYEQYF. The CDR3 nucleotides read TGTGCCAGCAGTCCCAACACCTACGAGCAGTACTTC.

V and J are TRBV12-3 or TRBV12-4 and TRBJ1-2; D not resolved. The CDR3 extends over 13 amino acids. With 5 bases removed from V and 6 bases from J, the gap between germline ends came to 13 bases. The CDR3 nucleotides are TGTGCCAGCAGTAACCAACAATACGATGGCTACACCTTC. It translates to CASSNQQYDGYTF.

The chain is built from TRBV27 and TRBJ1-5, with a tentative D call TRBD1 (5 bases). Per germline, CDR1 MNHEY and CDR2 SMNVEV (reference sequence). The CDR3 loop spans 14 amino acids. The V end lost 2 bases, the J end lost 1 base, and 6 bases lay between the germline ends. The CDR3 here is CASSLGASNQPQHF. The CDR3 DNA is TGTGCCAGCAGTTTAGGGGCGAGCAATCAGCCCCAGCATTTT.

The CDR3 DNA reads as TGTGCCAGCAGTTCACCGGAGGGACTAGCGGGGGCCGAGCAGTACTTC. Its translation: CASSSPEGLAGAEQYF. The chain recombines TRBV6-2 or TRBV6-3 with TRBJ2-7; 14 positions agree with TRBD2. J gave up 6 bases and V 4 bases, and 8 bases lay outside the gene matches. CDR1 and CDR2 from the germline V gene are MNHEY and SVGEGT. The CDR3 runs 16 residues.

This sequence joins TRBV7-8 and TRBJ1-1; no reliable D call. CDR1 and CDR2 from the germline V gene are SGHVS and FQNEAQ. Trimming stripped 3 bases from V and 5 bases from J, with 7 bases between. The CDR3 length is 12 residues. DNA of the CDR3: TGTGCCAGCAGCTTTATGGGGACTGAAGCTTTCTTT. Protein product: CASSFMGTEAFF.

DNA of the CDR3: TGTGCCAGCTCACCTCCCCTCGGCGGGACAGCCGGGAGCACTGAAGCTTTCTTT. The encoded protein is CASSPPLGGTAGSTEAFF. V gene TRBV18 combines with J gene TRBJ1-1; TRBD1 agrees at 7 bases. CDR1 and CDR2 from the germline V gene are KGHSH and LQKENI. J was trimmed by 4 bases and V by 3 bases; bases with no gene match: 17. This CDR3 region has 18 residues. The full variable domain, with the rest looked up from reference TRBV18 and TRBJ1-1, is NAGVMQNPRHLVRRRGQEARLRCSPMKGHSHVYWYRQLPEEGLKFMVYLQKENIIDESGMPKERFSAEFPKEGPSILRIQQVVRGDSAAYFCASSPPLGGTAGSTEAFFGQGTRLTVV.

The chain is built from TRBV7-9 and TRBJ2-7; the match to TRBD1 covers 7 bases. The CDR3 totals 14 residues. The germline gives CDR1 SEHNR, CDR2 FQNEAQ (reference sequence). Trimming removed 4 bases from V and 3 bases from J; junction bases left unmatched: 6. CDR3 sequence (DNA): TGTGCCAGCAGCTCGGAGAGACAGGGCTACGAGCAGTACTTC. This translates into CASSSERQGYEQYF.

The V call is TRBV27, the J call TRBJ2-5; possible D gene TRBD2, 5 bases. CDR1 MNHEY and CDR2 SMNVEV come from the germline V gene (reference sequence). The CDR3 loop spans 15 amino acids. The V and J ends lost 5 bases and 4 bases respectively, with 17 bases between them. The CDR3 spells CASSPGLRRGETQYF. The CDR3 nucleotides read TGTGCCAGCAGTCCCGGCCTGAGACGGGGAGAGACCCAGTACTTC.

V is TRBV4-2 and J is TRBJ2-7; 10 nucleotides line up with TRBD1. With V trimmed by 0 bases and J by 1 base, 6 bases remained unmatched. The germline gives CDR1 LGHNA, CDR2 YNFKEQ. The CDR3 sequence is 17 residues long. In nucleotides, the CDR3 is TGTGCCAGCAGCCAAGATCTCGACAGGGGGCCTTCCTACGAGCAGTACTTC. Protein sequence: CASSQDLDRGPSYEQYF.

The gene calls are TRBV3-1 (or the pseudogene TRBV3-2) and TRBJ2-7; the D gene is possibly TRBD1 (5 bases). Germline values: CDR1 LGHDT, CDR2 YNNKEL (reference sequence). V was cut by 0 bases and J by 2 bases, with 17 bases left in between. The CDR3 length is 17 residues. In DNA, the CDR3 is TGTGCCAGCAGCCAAGATGGGGCCCCCAAAAAGCCCTACGAGCAGTACTTC. As protein: CASSQDGAPKKPYEQYF.

The CDR3 loop is CATSSRTYNEQFF. CDR3 nucleotide sequence: TGTGCCACCAGCAGTCGCACCTACAATGAGCAGTTCTTC. The V gene is TRBV15, the J gene TRBJ2-1; D not certain. The germline gives CDR1 LNHNV, CDR2 YYDKDF (reference sequence). The CDR3 loop spans 13 amino acids. V lost 3 bases, J lost 2 bases, and 5 bases lay in between.